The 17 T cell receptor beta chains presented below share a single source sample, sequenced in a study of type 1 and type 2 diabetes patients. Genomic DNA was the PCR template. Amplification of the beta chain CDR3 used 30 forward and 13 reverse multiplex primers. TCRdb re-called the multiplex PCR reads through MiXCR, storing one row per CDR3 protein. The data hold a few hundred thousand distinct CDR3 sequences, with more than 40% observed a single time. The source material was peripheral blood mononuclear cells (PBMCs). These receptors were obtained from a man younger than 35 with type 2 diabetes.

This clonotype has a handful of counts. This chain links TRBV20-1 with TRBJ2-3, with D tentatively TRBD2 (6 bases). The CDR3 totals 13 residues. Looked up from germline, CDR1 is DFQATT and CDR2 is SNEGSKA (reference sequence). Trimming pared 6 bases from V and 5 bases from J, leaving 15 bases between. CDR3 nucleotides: TGCAGTGCCACTCGGAGGGAGGAAGATACGCAGTATTTT. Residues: CSATRREEDTQYF.

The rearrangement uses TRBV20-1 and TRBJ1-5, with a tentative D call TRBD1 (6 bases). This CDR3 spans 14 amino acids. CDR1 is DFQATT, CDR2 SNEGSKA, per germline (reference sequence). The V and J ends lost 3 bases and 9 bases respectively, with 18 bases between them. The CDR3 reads CSARRGGPEWPQHF. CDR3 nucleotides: TGCAGTGCTAGGAGGGGGGGCCCAGAATGGCCCCAGCATTTT.

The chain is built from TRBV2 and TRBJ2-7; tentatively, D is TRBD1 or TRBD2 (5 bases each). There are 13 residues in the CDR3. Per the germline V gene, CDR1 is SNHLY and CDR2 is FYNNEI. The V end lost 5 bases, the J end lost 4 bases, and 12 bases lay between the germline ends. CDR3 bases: TGTGCCAGCAGTCCCGGGACCATTTACGAGCAGTACTTC. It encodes CASSPGTIYEQYF.

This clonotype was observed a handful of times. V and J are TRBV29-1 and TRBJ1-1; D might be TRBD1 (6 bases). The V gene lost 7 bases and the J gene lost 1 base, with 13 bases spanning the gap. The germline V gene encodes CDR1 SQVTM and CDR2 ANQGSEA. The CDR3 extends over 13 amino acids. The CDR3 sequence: CSATGGGNTEAFF. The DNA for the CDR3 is TGCAGCGCCACCGGAGGGGGGAACACTGAAGCTTTCTTT.

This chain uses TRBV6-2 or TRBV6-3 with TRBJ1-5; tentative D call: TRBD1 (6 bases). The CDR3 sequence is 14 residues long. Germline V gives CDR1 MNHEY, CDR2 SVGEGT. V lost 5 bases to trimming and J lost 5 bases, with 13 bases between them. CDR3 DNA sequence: TGTGCCAGCAGTGCGATCAGGGGTCATCAGCCCCAGCATTTT. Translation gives CASSAIRGHQPQHF.

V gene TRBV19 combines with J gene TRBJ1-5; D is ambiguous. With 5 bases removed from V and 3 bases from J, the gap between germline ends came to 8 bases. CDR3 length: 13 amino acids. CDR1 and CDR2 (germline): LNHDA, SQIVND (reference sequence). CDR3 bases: TGTGCCAGTAGTTACGGCAACAATCAGCCCCAGCATTTT. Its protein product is CASSYGNNQPQHF.

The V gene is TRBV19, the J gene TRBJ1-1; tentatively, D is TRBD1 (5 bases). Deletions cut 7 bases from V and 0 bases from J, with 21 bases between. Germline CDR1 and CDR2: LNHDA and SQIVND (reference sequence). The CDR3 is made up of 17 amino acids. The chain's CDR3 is CASTPGRGWEMNTEAFF. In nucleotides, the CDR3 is TGTGCCAGTACCCCCGGGAGGGGTTGGGAGATGAACACTGAAGCTTTCTTT.

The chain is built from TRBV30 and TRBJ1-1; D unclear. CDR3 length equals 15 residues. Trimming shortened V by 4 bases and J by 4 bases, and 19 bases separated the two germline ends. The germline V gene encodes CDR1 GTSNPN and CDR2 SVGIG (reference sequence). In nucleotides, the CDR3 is TGTGCCTGGATTACGAGGGATCCCCGAAGCACTGAAGCTTTCTTT. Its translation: CAWITRDPRSTEAFF.

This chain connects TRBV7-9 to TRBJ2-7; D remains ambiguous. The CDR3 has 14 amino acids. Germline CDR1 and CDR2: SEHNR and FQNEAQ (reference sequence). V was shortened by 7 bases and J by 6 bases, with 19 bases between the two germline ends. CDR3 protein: CASIGVGKGGEQYF. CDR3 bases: TGTGCCAGCATTGGTGTAGGAAAGGGTGGCGAGCAGTACTTC.

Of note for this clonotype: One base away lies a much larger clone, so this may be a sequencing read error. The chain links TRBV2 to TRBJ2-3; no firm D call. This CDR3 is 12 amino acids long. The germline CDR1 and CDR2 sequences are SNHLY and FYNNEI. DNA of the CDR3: TGTGCCAACAGTGCAACTCGGGATACGCAGTATTTT. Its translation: CANSATRDTQYF.

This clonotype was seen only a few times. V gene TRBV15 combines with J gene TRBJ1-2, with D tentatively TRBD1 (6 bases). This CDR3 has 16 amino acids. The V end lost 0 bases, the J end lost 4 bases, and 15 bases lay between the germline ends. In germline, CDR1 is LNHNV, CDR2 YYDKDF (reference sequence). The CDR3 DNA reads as TGTGCCACCAGCAGAGATACCGGGGGCGCTTTCTATGGCTACACCTTC. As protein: CATSRDTGGAFYGYTF.

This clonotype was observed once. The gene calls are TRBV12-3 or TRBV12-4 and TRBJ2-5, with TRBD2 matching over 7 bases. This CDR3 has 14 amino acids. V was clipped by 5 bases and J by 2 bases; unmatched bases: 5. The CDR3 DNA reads TGTGCCAGCAGTATAAGACTAGCTCAAGAGACCCAGTACTTC. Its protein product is CASSIRLAQETQYF.

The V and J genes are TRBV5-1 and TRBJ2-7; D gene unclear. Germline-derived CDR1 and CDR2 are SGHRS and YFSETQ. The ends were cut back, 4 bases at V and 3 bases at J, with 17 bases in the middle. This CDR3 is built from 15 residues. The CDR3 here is CASSTWASPVYEQYF. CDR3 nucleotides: TGCGCCAGCAGCACGTGGGCCAGTCCCGTCTACGAGCAGTACTTC.

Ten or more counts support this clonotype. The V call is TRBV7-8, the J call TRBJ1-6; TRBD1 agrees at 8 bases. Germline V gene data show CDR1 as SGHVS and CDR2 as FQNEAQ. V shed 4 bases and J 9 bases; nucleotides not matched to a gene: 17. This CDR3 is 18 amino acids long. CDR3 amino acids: CASSSHFRTQGAGSPLHF. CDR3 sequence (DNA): TGTGCCAGCAGCTCCCACTTCAGAACGCAGGGGGCAGGTTCACCCCTCCACTTT.

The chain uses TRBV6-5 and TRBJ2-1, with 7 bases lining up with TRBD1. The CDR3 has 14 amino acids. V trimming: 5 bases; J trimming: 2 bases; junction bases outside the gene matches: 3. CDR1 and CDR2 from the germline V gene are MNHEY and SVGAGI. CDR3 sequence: CASSLQGTYNEQFF. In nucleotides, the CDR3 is TGTGCCAGCAGTCTACAGGGGACCTACAATGAGCAGTTCTTC.

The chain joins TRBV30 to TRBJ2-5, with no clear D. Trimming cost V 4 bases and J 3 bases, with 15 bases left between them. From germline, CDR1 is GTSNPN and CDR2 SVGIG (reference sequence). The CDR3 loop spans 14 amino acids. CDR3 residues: CAWKVGGLKETQYF. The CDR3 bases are TGTGCCTGGAAAGTTGGTGGTTTAAAAGAGACCCAGTACTTC. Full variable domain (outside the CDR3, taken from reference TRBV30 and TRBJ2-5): SQTIHQWPATLVQPVGSPLSLECTVEGTSNPNLYWYRQAAGRGLQLLFYSVGIGQISSEVPQNLSASRPQDRQFILSSKKLLLSDSGFYLCAWKVGGLKETQYFGPGTRLLVL.

The CDR3 nucleotides read TGCAGTGCTAGAGATCATCTAGATATCACAGATACGCAGTATTTT. It specifies CSARDHLDITDTQYF. The chain carries TRBV20-1 and TRBJ2-3; D is ambiguous. This CDR3 region has 15 residues. Trimming shortened V by 0 bases and J by 2 bases, and 12 bases separated the two germline ends. Germline CDR1 reads DFQATT; CDR2 reads SNEGSKA (reference sequence).